This T cell receptor beta chain was obtained from a study of blood T cell repertoires in COVID-19. For the study at large: Donors in the United States, Italy and Spain gave samples during acute or convalescent COVID-19. PBMCs, B-cell-depleted T cells, or T cells were the source of the cDNA or gDNA that made up the material.

The CDR3 is 17 amino acids. The trim removed 6 bases at V and 1 base at J, leaving 12 bases unmatched. Germline V gene lookup returns CDR1 KGHSH and CDR2 LQKENI. In the original analysis: It was from reference gene primer amplification that nucleated cell counts were estimated. The assay was immunoSEQ multiplex PCR, and TCRdb's table has in-frame clones only and misses some. That table is the source of V, J and clone size, and D and trimming were worked out from the DNA. The sample lists about 180,000 clones, 80% to 90% occurring once. The receptor's source is a human donor with active or convalescent COVID-19. The donor label of this sample is uncertain. The sample taken for sequencing was peripheral blood. The chain combines TRBV18 with TRBJ2-7; 10 positions agree with TRBD2. The CDR3 loop is CASSPALWTSGSYEQYF. The CDR3 DNA follows: TGTGCCAGCTCCCCAGCCTTATGGACTAGCGGTTCCTACGAGCAGTACTTC. Full variable domain (remainder filled in from reference TRBV18 and TRBJ2-7): NAGVMQNPRHLVRRRGQEARLRCSPMKGHSHVYWYRQLPEEGLKFMVYLQKENIIDESGMPKERFSAEFPKEGPSILRIQQVVRGDSAAYFCASSPALWTSGSYEQYFGPGTRLTVT.